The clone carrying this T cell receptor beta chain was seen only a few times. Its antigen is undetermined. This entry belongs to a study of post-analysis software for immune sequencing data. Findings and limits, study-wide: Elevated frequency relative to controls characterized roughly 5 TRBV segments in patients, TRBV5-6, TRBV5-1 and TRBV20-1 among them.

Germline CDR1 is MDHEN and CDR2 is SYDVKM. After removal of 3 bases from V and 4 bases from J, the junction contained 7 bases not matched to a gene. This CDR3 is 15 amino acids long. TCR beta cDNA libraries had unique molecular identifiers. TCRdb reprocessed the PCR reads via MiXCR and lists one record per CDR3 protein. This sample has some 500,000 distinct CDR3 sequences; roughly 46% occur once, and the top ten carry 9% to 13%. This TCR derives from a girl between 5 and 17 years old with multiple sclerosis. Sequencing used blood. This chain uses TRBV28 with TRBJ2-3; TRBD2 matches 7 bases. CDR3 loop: CASSFEGGSADTQYF. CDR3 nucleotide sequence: TGTGCCAGCAGTTTCGAGGGCGGGAGCGCAGATACGCAGTATTTT. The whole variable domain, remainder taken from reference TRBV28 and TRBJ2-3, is DVKVTQSSRYLVKRTGEKVFLECVQDMDHENMFWYRQDPGLGLRLIYFSYDVKMKEKGDIPEGYSVSREKKERFSLILESASTNQTSMYLCASSFEGGSADTQYFGPGTRLTVL.